This is a list of T cell receptor beta chains from one sample in a study of T cells after yellow fever vaccination. Via MiXCR, TCRdb re-called the 5' RACE reads, giving one row per CDR3 protein. The sample comprises 450,000 to 600,000 distinct CDR3 sequences, less than 20% of which are singletons, and 15% to 20% rests with the top ten. The source material was PBMCs, sampled 5 to 6 days after the first yellow fever vaccination. The receptor source for this set is a man between 18 and 35 years old who received the YFV17D yellow fever vaccine. CDR3s include the opening cysteine and the closing phenylalanine or tryptophan. The order of the fields is J gene, clone size, V gene, CDR3 length, CDR3 protein. Expanded clones get a size class; other rows say once, few or many, or leave the size out.

j_call: TRBJ1-5
clone_size: NA
v_call: TRBV6-1
cdr3_length: 13
cdr3_aa: CASRLAGNQPQHF

j_call: TRBJ2-3
clone_size: few
v_call: TRBV7-3
cdr3_length: 15
cdr3_aa: CASSFTGTGTDTQYF

j_call: TRBJ1-6
clone_size: few
v_call: TRBV7-9
cdr3_length: 13
cdr3_aa: CASSFTANSPLHF

j_call: TRBJ2-5
clone_size: few
v_call: TRBV9
cdr3_length: 14
cdr3_aa: CASSPGGSSGTQYF

j_call: TRBJ1-2
clone_size: NA
v_call: TRBV30
cdr3_length: 13
cdr3_aa: CAWAGQDNYGYTF

j_call: TRBJ2-5
clone_size: NA
v_call: TRBV5-1
cdr3_length: 16
cdr3_aa: CASSLSSIGARETQYF

j_call: TRBJ2-5
clone_size: few
v_call: TRBV9
cdr3_length: 14
cdr3_aa: CASSVRGRPETQYF

j_call: TRBJ2-7
clone_size: NA
v_call: TRBV29-1
cdr3_length: 17
cdr3_aa: CSVEDWSPGQGGGGLYF

j_call: TRBJ1-1
clone_size: few
v_call: TRBV12-3/TRBV12-4
cdr3_length: 14
cdr3_aa: CASSFQTSNTEAFF

j_call: TRBJ2-5
clone_size: few
v_call: TRBV7-8
cdr3_length: 13
cdr3_aa: CASSPNMGETQYF

j_call: TRBJ2-1
clone_size: few
v_call: TRBV4-1
cdr3_length: 22
cdr3_aa: CASSQEAIVGLAGSPARREQFF

j_call: TRBJ1-6
clone_size: few
v_call: TRBV11-2
cdr3_length: 13
cdr3_aa: CASSHDRGSPLHF

j_call: TRBJ2-5
clone_size: NA
v_call: TRBV29-1
cdr3_length: 14
cdr3_aa: CSVGPTGGTVAQYF

j_call: TRBJ2-3
clone_size: once
v_call: TRBV20-1
cdr3_length: 14
cdr3_aa: CSASFGGMTDTQYF

j_call: TRBJ2-5
clone_size: few
v_call: TRBV5-6
cdr3_length: 16
cdr3_aa: CASSLALAGGRETQYF

j_call: TRBJ2-2
clone_size: many
v_call: TRBV15
cdr3_length: 14
cdr3_aa: CATSRDRTAGELFF

j_call: TRBJ2-7
clone_size: NA
v_call: TRBV9
cdr3_length: 14
cdr3_aa: CASGPDSVSYEQYF

j_call: TRBJ2-5
clone_size: NA
v_call: TRBV4-3
cdr3_length: 18
cdr3_aa: CASSQYLVLAGVEETQYF

j_call: TRBJ2-7
clone_size: few
v_call: TRBV27
cdr3_length: 14
cdr3_aa: CASSFPGQLYEQYF

j_call: TRBJ1-2
clone_size: NA
v_call: TRBV12-3/TRBV12-4
cdr3_length: 14
cdr3_aa: CASSDRGNWNGYTF

j_call: TRBJ2-7
clone_size: few
v_call: TRBV5-1
cdr3_length: 15
cdr3_aa: CASSLEQGRSYEQYF

j_call: TRBJ1-6
clone_size: few
v_call: TRBV5-1
cdr3_length: 15
cdr3_aa: CASSFSGLGNSPLHF

j_call: TRBJ1-2
clone_size: many
v_call: TRBV7-9
cdr3_length: 14
cdr3_aa: CASSARRGTYGYTF

j_call: TRBJ1-3
clone_size: NA
v_call: TRBV5-1
cdr3_length: 17
cdr3_aa: CASSPRTGTTSGNTIYF

j_call: TRBJ2-3
clone_size: few
v_call: TRBV5-1
cdr3_length: 14
cdr3_aa: CASSFLEVTDTQYF

j_call: TRBJ2-7
clone_size: NA
v_call: TRBV4-1
cdr3_length: 15
cdr3_aa: CASSYTGSAGNEQYF

j_call: TRBJ2-4
clone_size: NA
v_call: TRBV20-1
cdr3_length: 13
cdr3_aa: CSARGEGGNIQYF

j_call: TRBJ2-7
clone_size: few
v_call: TRBV23-1
cdr3_length: 14
cdr3_aa: CASSPTARRGEQYF

j_call: TRBJ2-1
clone_size: few
v_call: TRBV11-2
cdr3_length: 14
cdr3_aa: CASSLVGRANEQFF

j_call: TRBJ2-1
clone_size: NA
v_call: TRBV7-3
cdr3_length: 14
cdr3_aa: CASSLNGLANEQFF

j_call: TRBJ2-2
clone_size: few
v_call: TRBV20-1
cdr3_length: 13
cdr3_aa: CSARQANTGELFF

j_call: TRBJ2-7
clone_size: NA
v_call: TRBV7-8
cdr3_length: 14
cdr3_aa: CASSHAGNLHEQYF

j_call: TRBJ1-1
clone_size: NA
v_call: TRBV29-1
cdr3_length: 13
cdr3_aa: CSVVRQPNTEAFF

j_call: TRBJ2-1
clone_size: NA
v_call: TRBV30
cdr3_length: 16
cdr3_aa: CAWKFGAWSSYNEQFF

j_call: TRBJ2-5
clone_size: NA
v_call: TRBV6-2/TRBV6-3
cdr3_length: 14
cdr3_aa: CASSRRQGRETQYF

j_call: TRBJ2-1
clone_size: NA
v_call: TRBV12-5
cdr3_length: 17
cdr3_aa: CARAWPLEGAYDNEQFF

j_call: TRBJ1-1
clone_size: NA
v_call: TRBV19
cdr3_length: 14
cdr3_aa: CASSVGASNTEAFF

j_call: TRBJ2-4
clone_size: NA
v_call: TRBV7-3
cdr3_length: 16
cdr3_aa: CASSPNPGLGNNIQYF

j_call: TRBJ2-5
clone_size: NA
v_call: TRBV6-2/TRBV6-3
cdr3_length: 13
cdr3_aa: CASSRVQQETQYF

j_call: TRBJ2-3
clone_size: NA
v_call: TRBV11-2
cdr3_length: 21
cdr3_aa: CASSRPAVAGPTSGAPDTQYF

j_call: TRBJ2-7
clone_size: NA
v_call: TRBV7-9
cdr3_length: 13
cdr3_aa: CASSFPGHYEQYF

j_call: TRBJ2-7
clone_size: few
v_call: TRBV18
cdr3_length: 12
cdr3_aa: CASSGQLYEQYF

j_call: TRBJ1-3
clone_size: NA
v_call: TRBV6-1
cdr3_length: 16
cdr3_aa: CASSEGRGITGNTIYF